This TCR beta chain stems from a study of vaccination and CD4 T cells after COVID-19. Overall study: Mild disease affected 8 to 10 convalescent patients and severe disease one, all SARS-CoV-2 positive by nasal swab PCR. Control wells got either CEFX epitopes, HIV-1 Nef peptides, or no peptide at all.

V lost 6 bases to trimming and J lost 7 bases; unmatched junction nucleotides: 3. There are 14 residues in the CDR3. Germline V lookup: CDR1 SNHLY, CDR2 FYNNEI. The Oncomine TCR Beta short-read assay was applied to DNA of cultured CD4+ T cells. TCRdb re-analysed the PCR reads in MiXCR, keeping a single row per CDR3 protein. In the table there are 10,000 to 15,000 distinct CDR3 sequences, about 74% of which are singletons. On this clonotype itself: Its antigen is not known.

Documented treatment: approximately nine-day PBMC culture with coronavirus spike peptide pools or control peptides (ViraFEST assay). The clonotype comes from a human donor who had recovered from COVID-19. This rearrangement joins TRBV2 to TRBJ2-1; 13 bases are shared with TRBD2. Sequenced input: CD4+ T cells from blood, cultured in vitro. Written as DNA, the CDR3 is TGTGCCAGCAGGGAGGGACTAGCGGGAAATGAGCAGTTCTTC. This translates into CASREGLAGNEQFF.